These T cell receptor beta chains were read from a single sample in a study of blood T cell repertoires in COVID-19. Produced via immunoSEQ multiplex PCR; TCRdb's table is partial and in-frame only. The profile shows around 70,000 clones, around 78% of them singletons. Sample: peripheral blood. These receptors were taken from a human donor in a cohort sampled during active COVID-19. The CDR3 runs from the conserved cysteine through the conserved F or W. A D gene is named only where the DNA matches it firmly. Some rows mark clone size as missing; the rest say once, few, many or name a class of expanded clone.

TRBJ2-7 | TRBD2 | TRBV7-6 | - | TGTGCCAGCAGCACAAGCGGGAGGGCATACGAGCAGTACTTC | CASSTSGRAYEQYF
TRBJ2-2 | TRBD1 | TRBV5-4 | - | TGTGCCAGCAGCCCACCACAGGGGGCGACCGGGGAGCTGTTTTTT | CASSPPQGATGELFF
TRBJ1-1 | TRBD1 | TRBV19 | - | TGTGCCAGTAGTTGGGGACAGGGGAACACTGAAGCTTTCTTT | CASSWGQGNTEAFF
TRBJ2-5 | - | TRBV9 | few | TGTGCCAGCAGCCCCCAGGACGCCCAGGGAGAGACCCAGTACTTC | CASSPQDAQGETQYF
TRBJ2-3 | TRBD2 | TRBV5-4 | - | TGTGCCAGCAGCTTACCTGAGGTTGCGGGAGGTCTAGATACGCAGTATTTT | CASSLPEVAGGLDTQYF
TRBJ1-2 | - | TRBV3-1/TRBV3-2 | - | TGTGCCAGCAGCCAAGATCCAGGGTTAGGCTACACCTTC | CASSQDPGLGYTF
TRBJ2-5 | - | TRBV29-1 | - | TGCAGCGTAAGGACAGATCAAGAGACCCAGTACTTC | CSVRTDQETQYF
TRBJ2-6 | - | TRBV27 | once | TGTGCCAGCAGTTTTGTTGGGAGTTTAAGAGCTGGGGCCAACGTCCTGACTTTC | CASSFVGSLRAGANVLTF
TRBJ1-4 | - | TRBV7-2 | once | TGTGCCAGCAGCCACCCCTCTCTAGGGAGGGAAAAACTGTTTTTT | CASSHPSLGREKLFF
TRBJ2-3 | TRBD1 | TRBV10-3 | few | TGTGCCATTCGCCGGGACAGACGCACAGATACGCAGTATTTT | CAIRRDRRTDTQYF
TRBJ1-1 | TRBD1 | TRBV29-1 | - | TGCAGCGCGACCGGGACAGGGGCGGGTAAAACTGAAGCTTTCTTT | CSATGTGAGKTEAFF
TRBJ2-4 | - | TRBV7-8 | - | TGTGCCAGCAGCTTACCCCGCGACAGCAAAAACATTCAGTACTTC | CASSLPRDSKNIQYF
TRBJ2-7 | - | TRBV28 | - | TGTGCCAGCAGTTACAGGGCCGAGCAGTACTTC | CASSYRAEQYF
TRBJ1-3 | - | TRBV7-9 | few | TGTGCCAGCAGCTTAGTCGGCGGAACTGGAAACACCATATATTTT | CASSLVGGTGNTIYF
TRBJ1-1 | - | TRBV12-3/TRBV12-4 | few | TGTGCCAGCAGTTTCGGGGGGAGGACTGAAGCTTTCTTT | CASSFGGRTEAFF
TRBJ2-3 | TRBD2 | TRBV3-1/TRBV3-2 | once | TGTGCCAGCAGCCAAGTGGGTAGCGGGTTCGGCGGAGATACGCAGTATTTT | CASSQVGSGFGGDTQYF
TRBJ1-2 | - | TRBV5-8 | - | TGTGCCAGCAGCTTGGGAGACGGGGACTATGGCTACACCTTC | CASSLGDGDYGYTF